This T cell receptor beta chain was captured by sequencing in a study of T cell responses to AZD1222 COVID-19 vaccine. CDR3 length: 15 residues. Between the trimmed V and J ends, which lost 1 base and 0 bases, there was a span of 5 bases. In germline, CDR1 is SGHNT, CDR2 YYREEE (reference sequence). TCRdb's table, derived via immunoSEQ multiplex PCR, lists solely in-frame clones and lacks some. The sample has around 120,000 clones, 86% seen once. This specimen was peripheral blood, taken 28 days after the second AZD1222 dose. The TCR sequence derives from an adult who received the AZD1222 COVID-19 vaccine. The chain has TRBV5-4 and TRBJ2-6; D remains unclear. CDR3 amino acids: CASSLSGSGANVLTF. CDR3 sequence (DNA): TGTGCCAGCAGCTTGTCCGGCTCTGGGGCCAACGTCCTGACTTTC.